Detailed here is one T cell receptor (beta chain). Antigen: not known. TCRdb redid the calling of the 5' RACE reads with MiXCR, one entry per CDR3 protein. The data show around 1.7 million distinct CDR3 sequences, under 35% seen once. Germline assignment: CDR1 DFQATT and CDR2 SNEGSKA (reference sequence). The CDR3 is made up of 15 amino acids. The entry originates in a study of identical twins. Notes on the study in general: For zero-insertion analyses, partial confounding could come from invariant MAIT and iNKT cells.

Specimen: cord blood. This chain links TRBV20-1 with TRBJ2-4, with D possibly TRBD2 on 7 matching bases. The last part of the DNA fits TRBJ2-7 better; the J call may be wrong. The clonotype comes from a newborn girl in good health. CDR3 sequence reads: CSARDHEGGTYEQYF. CDR3 DNA sequence: TGCAGTGCTAGGGATCATGAGGGGGGGACCTACGAGCAGTACTTC.